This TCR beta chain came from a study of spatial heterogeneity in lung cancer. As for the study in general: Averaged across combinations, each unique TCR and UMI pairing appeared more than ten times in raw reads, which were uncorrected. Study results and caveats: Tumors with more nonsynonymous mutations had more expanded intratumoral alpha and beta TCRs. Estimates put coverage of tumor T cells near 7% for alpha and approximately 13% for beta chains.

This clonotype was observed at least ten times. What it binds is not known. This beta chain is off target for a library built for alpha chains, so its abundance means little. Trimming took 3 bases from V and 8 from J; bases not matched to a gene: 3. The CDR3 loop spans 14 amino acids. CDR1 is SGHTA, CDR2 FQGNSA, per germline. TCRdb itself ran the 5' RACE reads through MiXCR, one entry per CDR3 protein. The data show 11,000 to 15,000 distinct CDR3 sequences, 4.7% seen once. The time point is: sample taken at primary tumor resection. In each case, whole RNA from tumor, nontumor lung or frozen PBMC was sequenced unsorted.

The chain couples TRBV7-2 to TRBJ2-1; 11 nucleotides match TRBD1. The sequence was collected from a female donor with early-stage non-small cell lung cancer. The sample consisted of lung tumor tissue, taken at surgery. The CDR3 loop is CASSFRTGGDEQFF. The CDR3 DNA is TGTGCCAGCAGCTTCCGGACAGGGGGCGATGAGCAGTTCTTC.